This TCR beta chain is from a study of T cell changes during pregnancy in multiple sclerosis. The assay was immunoSEQ multiplex PCR, and TCRdb's table has in-frame clones only and misses some. The data show 55,000 to 75,000 clones, 91% seen once. The source is a female donor in good health, enrolled as a control in a pregnancy study. Sequenced here: peripheral blood, sampled after pregnancy.

The DNA of the CDR3 is TGTGCCAGCAGCTTAGGAGGGACAGAGAACACCGGGGAGCTGTTTTTT. The encoded protein is CASSLGGTENTGELFF. The gene calls are TRBV7-9 and TRBJ2-2; 7 nucleotides match TRBD1. This CDR3 is built from 16 residues. The V and J ends lost 1 base and 1 base, in that order; junction bases with no gene match: 3. Germline V gene lookup returns CDR1 SEHNR and CDR2 FQNEAQ (reference sequence).